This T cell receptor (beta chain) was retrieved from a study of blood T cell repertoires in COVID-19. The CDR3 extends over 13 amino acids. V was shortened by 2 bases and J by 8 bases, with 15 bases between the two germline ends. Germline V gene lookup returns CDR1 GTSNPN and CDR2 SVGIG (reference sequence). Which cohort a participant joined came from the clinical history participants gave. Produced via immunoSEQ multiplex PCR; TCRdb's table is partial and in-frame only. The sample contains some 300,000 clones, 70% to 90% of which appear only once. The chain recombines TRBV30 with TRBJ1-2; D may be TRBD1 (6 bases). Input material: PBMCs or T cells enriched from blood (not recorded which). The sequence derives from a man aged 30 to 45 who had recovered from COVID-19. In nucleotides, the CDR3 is TGTGCCTGGAGTCTGGGGACACCAGTGGGCTACACCTTC. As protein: CAWSLGTPVGYTF.